This paragraph covers one TCR beta chain sequence. The antigen remains undetermined. Germline CDR1 SNHLY, CDR2 FYNNEI. CDR3 length: 14 residues. V was shortened by 8 bases and J by 0 bases, with 14 bases between the two germline ends. This sample stems from a study of cytotoxic CD8 clonotypes in ibrutinib-treated CLL. Study-level points and caveats: At progression, clonality fell back toward baseline after rising at ibrutinib response. Progressing patients had sampling times that differed from those of sustained-remission patients.

Using immunoSEQ multiplex PCR, the repertoire was profiled, and TCRdb retains in-frame clones only, with some absent. The repertoire holds nearly 50,000 clones, with roughly three fifths as singletons. This rearrangement joins TRBV2 to TRBJ2-7, with a tentative D call TRBD2 (6 bases). The material was PBMCs, obtained after 24 months of ibrutinib treatment. The receptor was isolated from a human donor with chronic lymphocytic leukemia. The CDR3 sequence is CASGRRESSYEQYF. In DNA form, the CDR3 reads TGTGCCAGCGGGCGGAGGGAGTCCTCCTACGAGCAGTACTTC.